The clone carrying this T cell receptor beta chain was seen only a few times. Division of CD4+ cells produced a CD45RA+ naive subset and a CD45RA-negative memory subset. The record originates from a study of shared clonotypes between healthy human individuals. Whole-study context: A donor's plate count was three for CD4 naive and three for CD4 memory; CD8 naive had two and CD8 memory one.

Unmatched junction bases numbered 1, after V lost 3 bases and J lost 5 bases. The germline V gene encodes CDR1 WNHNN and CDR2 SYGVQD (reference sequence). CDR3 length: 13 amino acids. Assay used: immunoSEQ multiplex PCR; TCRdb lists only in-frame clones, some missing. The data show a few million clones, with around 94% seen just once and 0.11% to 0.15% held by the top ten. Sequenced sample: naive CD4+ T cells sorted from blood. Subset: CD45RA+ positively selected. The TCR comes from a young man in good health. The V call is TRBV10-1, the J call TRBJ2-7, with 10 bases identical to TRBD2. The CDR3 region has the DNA TGCGCCAGCAGTGAACTAGCGGGAAACGAGCAGTACTTC. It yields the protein CASSELAGNEQYF.